A selection of T cell receptor beta chains follows, all from one sample in a study of CD8 T cells in Susac syndrome. TCRdb re-analysed the immunoSEQ multiplex PCR reads in MiXCR, keeping a single row per CDR3 protein. This sample has tens of thousands of distinct CDR3 sequences, with 95% to 96% found just once. Sample: CD8+ T cells from PBMCs. These receptors were obtained from a human donor with Susac syndrome. CDR3s include the opening cysteine and the closing phenylalanine or tryptophan. Fields, in order: clone size, J gene, V gene, D gene, CDR3 DNA, CDR3 protein. D genes are given only for firm matches. Some rows mark clone size as missing; the rest say once, few, many or name a class of expanded clone.

clone_size: once
j_call: TRBJ2-5
v_call: TRBV4-2
d_call: NA
cdr3_nt: TGTGCCAGCAGCCAAGAGCATGCACAGGGAATGGAGACCCAGTACTTC
cdr3_aa: CASSQEHAQGMETQYF

clone_size: NA
j_call: TRBJ2-7
v_call: TRBV27
d_call: TRBD2
cdr3_nt: TGTGCCAGCAGCCCCAGGGCTAGCGGATCCTACGAGCAGTACTTC
cdr3_aa: CASSPRASGSYEQYF

clone_size: NA
j_call: TRBJ2-1
v_call: TRBV29-1
d_call: NA
cdr3_nt: TGCAGCGCCGCGGTGGTGTCTGGGGGTTACAATGAGCAGTTCTTC
cdr3_aa: CSAAVVSGGYNEQFF

clone_size: NA
j_call: TRBJ1-2
v_call: TRBV19
d_call: NA
cdr3_nt: TGTGCCAGTAGTATAGGGGACACGAACTATGGCTACACCTTC
cdr3_aa: CASSIGDTNYGYTF

clone_size: NA
j_call: TRBJ1-2
v_call: TRBV20-1
d_call: TRBD1
cdr3_nt: TGCAGTGCGAGGGACAGAATTAACTATGGCTACACCTTC
cdr3_aa: CSARDRINYGYTF

clone_size: NA
j_call: TRBJ2-5
v_call: TRBV7-9
d_call: NA
cdr3_nt: TGTGCCAGCAGCCATACAGAGACCCAGTACTTC
cdr3_aa: CASSHTETQYF

clone_size: NA
j_call: TRBJ2-1
v_call: TRBV6-2/TRBV6-3
d_call: NA
cdr3_nt: TGTGCCAGCAGTGACCGACTCGTTCAGGAAGGTTACAATGAGCAGTTCTTC
cdr3_aa: CASSDRLVQEGYNEQFF

clone_size: NA
j_call: TRBJ2-3
v_call: TRBV29-1
d_call: NA
cdr3_nt: TGCAGCGTTATTATGACCAACACAGATACGCAGTATTTT
cdr3_aa: CSVIMTNTDTQYF

clone_size: NA
j_call: TRBJ2-7
v_call: TRBV9
d_call: TRBD2
cdr3_nt: TGTGCCAGCAGCGTAGGCGGGGGAACCTACGAGCAGTACTTC
cdr3_aa: CASSVGGGTYEQYF

clone_size: NA
j_call: TRBJ2-1
v_call: TRBV19
d_call: NA
cdr3_nt: TGTGCCAGTAGTATAGGCCTGTACAATGAGCAGTTCTTC
cdr3_aa: CASSIGLYNEQFF

clone_size: NA
j_call: TRBJ2-2
v_call: TRBV9
d_call: NA
cdr3_nt: TGTGCCAGCAGCGCACCTCTCACCGGGGAGCTGTTTTTT
cdr3_aa: CASSAPLTGELFF

clone_size: once
j_call: TRBJ2-1
v_call: TRBV4-1
d_call: TRBD2
cdr3_nt: TGCGCCAGCAGCCGGGGGACTAGCGGGCCCTACAATGAGCAGTTCTTC
cdr3_aa: CASSRGTSGPYNEQFF

clone_size: NA
j_call: TRBJ2-2
v_call: TRBV6-2/TRBV6-3
d_call: NA
cdr3_nt: TGTGCCAGCAGTTACCTAAGGGGTGAGAACACCGGGGAGCTGTTTTTT
cdr3_aa: CASSYLRGENTGELFF

clone_size: NA
j_call: TRBJ2-7
v_call: TRBV20-1
d_call: NA
cdr3_nt: TGCAGTGCGGCACCTTATTCCTCCTACGAGCAGTACTTC
cdr3_aa: CSAAPYSSYEQYF

clone_size: NA
j_call: TRBJ2-2
v_call: TRBV20-1
d_call: TRBD2
cdr3_nt: TGCAGTGCTAGTCTGGTGGGAGGGGCCGGGGAGCTGTTTTTT
cdr3_aa: CSASLVGGAGELFF

clone_size: NA
j_call: TRBJ2-3
v_call: TRBV27
d_call: NA
cdr3_nt: TGTGCCAGCAGCGTAGGAGATACGCAGTATTTT
cdr3_aa: CASSVGDTQYF

clone_size: NA
j_call: TRBJ1-1
v_call: TRBV5-6
d_call: TRBD1
cdr3_nt: TGTGCCAGCAGCTACAGGGGTGAAGCTTTCTTT
cdr3_aa: CASSYRGEAFF

clone_size: NA
j_call: TRBJ2-1
v_call: TRBV7-9
d_call: NA
cdr3_nt: TGTGCCAGCAGCCCAGTCTCCGTAATTTACAATGAGCAGTTCTTC
cdr3_aa: CASSPVSVIYNEQFF

clone_size: NA
j_call: TRBJ2-5
v_call: TRBV14
d_call: TRBD1
cdr3_nt: TGTGCCAGCAGCCACCACAGGGGAGCCCAAGAGACCCAGTACTTC
cdr3_aa: CASSHHRGAQETQYF

clone_size: once
j_call: TRBJ2-7
v_call: TRBV20-1
d_call: NA
cdr3_nt: TGCAGTGCTAGAGAGGAGGGGGCGAACTCCTACGAGCAGTACTTC
cdr3_aa: CSAREEGANSYEQYF

clone_size: NA
j_call: TRBJ2-1
v_call: TRBV9
d_call: NA
cdr3_nt: TGTGCCAGCAGTGTATTTTTAAGTCCAGGCAATGAGCAGTTCTTC
cdr3_aa: CASSVFLSPGNEQFF

clone_size: NA
j_call: TRBJ2-7
v_call: TRBV7-9
d_call: TRBD1
cdr3_nt: TGTGCCAGCAGCCCGACAGGGGCCCCCCACGAGCAGTACTTC
cdr3_aa: CASSPTGAPHEQYF

clone_size: NA
j_call: TRBJ1-1
v_call: TRBV19
d_call: NA
cdr3_nt: TGTGCCAGTCTTCTGGGGGGAACGAACACTGAAGCTTTCTTT
cdr3_aa: CASLLGGTNTEAFF

clone_size: NA
j_call: TRBJ2-7
v_call: TRBV20-1
d_call: NA
cdr3_nt: TGCAGTGCTAGAGATTGGCAGGGAAGGGGCTACGAGCAGTACTTC
cdr3_aa: CSARDWQGRGYEQYF

clone_size: NA
j_call: TRBJ2-5
v_call: TRBV27
d_call: NA
cdr3_nt: TGTGCCAGCAGTTCATCAGGGTTGAGGGAGACCCAGTACTTC
cdr3_aa: CASSSSGLRETQYF

clone_size: NA
j_call: TRBJ2-3
v_call: TRBV28
d_call: NA
cdr3_nt: TGTGCCAGCAGTTTCGGGCTAGTTACAGATACGCAGTATTTT
cdr3_aa: CASSFGLVTDTQYF

clone_size: NA
j_call: TRBJ1-1
v_call: TRBV5-1
d_call: NA
cdr3_nt: TGCGCCAGCAGCGCCGCCGACAGGAACACTGAAGCTTTCTTT
cdr3_aa: CASSAADRNTEAFF

clone_size: NA
j_call: TRBJ1-2
v_call: TRBV9
d_call: TRBD1
cdr3_nt: TGTGCCAGCTATCAGGGGGCGTATGGCTACACCTTC
cdr3_aa: CASYQGAYGYTF

clone_size: few
j_call: TRBJ2-1
v_call: TRBV5-6
d_call: TRBD1
cdr3_nt: TGTGCCAGCAGCTATGGGACAGGGACCTACAATGAGCAGTTCTTC
cdr3_aa: CASSYGTGTYNEQFF

clone_size: NA
j_call: TRBJ1-1
v_call: TRBV4-3
d_call: NA
cdr3_nt: TGCGCCAGCAGCCAAGATCCGACAGGGAACACTGAAGCTTTCTTT
cdr3_aa: CASSQDPTGNTEAFF

clone_size: NA
j_call: TRBJ1-1
v_call: TRBV7-9
d_call: NA
cdr3_nt: TGTGCCAGCAGCTTAAACGGGATGAACACTGAAGCTTTCTTT
cdr3_aa: CASSLNGMNTEAFF

clone_size: NA
j_call: TRBJ2-2
v_call: TRBV6-1
d_call: TRBD1
cdr3_nt: TGTGCCAGCAACACCTGGACAGGGGATTACACCGGGGAGCTGTTTTTT
cdr3_aa: CASNTWTGDYTGELFF

clone_size: NA
j_call: TRBJ2-1
v_call: TRBV9
d_call: NA
cdr3_nt: TGTGCCAGCAGCGCGACCGGGCAGCACAATGAGCAGTTCTTC
cdr3_aa: CASSATGQHNEQFF

clone_size: NA
j_call: TRBJ2-7
v_call: TRBV30
d_call: TRBD2
cdr3_nt: TGTGCCTGGAGTGTTGGAGGCGGGGGGGAGCAGTACTTC
cdr3_aa: CAWSVGGGGEQYF

clone_size: NA
j_call: TRBJ1-2
v_call: TRBV10-3
d_call: TRBD1
cdr3_nt: TGTGCCATCAGTGAGGACAGGGGATTCGGCTACACCTTC
cdr3_aa: CAISEDRGFGYTF

clone_size: NA
j_call: TRBJ2-7
v_call: TRBV15
d_call: NA
cdr3_nt: TGTGCCACCAGCAGGGACAGATCCTACGAGCAGTACTTC
cdr3_aa: CATSRDRSYEQYF

clone_size: NA
j_call: TRBJ2-3
v_call: TRBV5-1
d_call: NA
cdr3_nt: TGCGCCAGCAATTCCCGGTGGCCATCAGATACGCAGTATTTT
cdr3_aa: CASNSRWPSDTQYF

clone_size: NA
j_call: TRBJ2-1
v_call: TRBV11-1
d_call: NA
cdr3_nt: TGTGCCAGCAGCCTCTTCCCGGGCAGTGAGCAGTTCTTC
cdr3_aa: CASSLFPGSEQFF

clone_size: NA
j_call: TRBJ2-1
v_call: TRBV20-1
d_call: TRBD2
cdr3_nt: TGCAGTACGAAGCGGGAGCATGAGCAGTTCTTC
cdr3_aa: CSTKREHEQFF

clone_size: NA
j_call: TRBJ2-3
v_call: TRBV5-1
d_call: NA
cdr3_nt: TGCGCCAGCAGGTGGGGAACAGATACGCAGTATTTT
cdr3_aa: CASRWGTDTQYF

clone_size: NA
j_call: TRBJ2-4
v_call: TRBV2
d_call: NA
cdr3_nt: TGTGCCAGCAGGAAGGCCAGCAAAAACATTCAGTACTTC
cdr3_aa: CASRKASKNIQYF

clone_size: NA
j_call: TRBJ2-5
v_call: TRBV7-7
d_call: NA
cdr3_nt: TGTGCTAGCAGCTTCGGGGTCGGTGAGACCCAGTACTTC
cdr3_aa: CASSFGVGETQYF

clone_size: NA
j_call: TRBJ2-1
v_call: TRBV5-1
d_call: TRBD1
cdr3_nt: TGCGCCAGCAGCAGGACAGGCCTCCATGAGCAGTTCTTC
cdr3_aa: CASSRTGLHEQFF

clone_size: NA
j_call: TRBJ2-6
v_call: TRBV5-6
d_call: NA
cdr3_nt: TGTGCCAGCAGCCCGGGTTTTTCCAACTCTGGGGCCAACGTCCTGACTTTC
cdr3_aa: CASSPGFSNSGANVLTF

clone_size: NA
j_call: TRBJ1-5
v_call: TRBV4-1
d_call: NA
cdr3_nt: TGCGCCAGCAGCCAATTGGTTTTGGCAGGAAGCCGCTCAAACCCCCAGCATTTT
cdr3_aa: CASSQLVLAGSRSNPQHF

clone_size: NA
j_call: TRBJ2-7
v_call: TRBV7-8
d_call: TRBD2
cdr3_nt: TGTGCCAGCAGCTTAGATAGGGCTAGCGGGAGGGTCGAGCAGTACTTC
cdr3_aa: CASSLDRASGRVEQYF

clone_size: NA
j_call: TRBJ2-5
v_call: TRBV28
d_call: NA
cdr3_nt: TGTGCCAGCGGGGCGGATCTCCAAGAGACCCAGTACTTC
cdr3_aa: CASGADLQETQYF

clone_size: NA
j_call: TRBJ2-3
v_call: TRBV15
d_call: NA
cdr3_nt: TGTGCCACCAGCAGGGCCATTGGGGAAAGGGCAGATACGCAGTATTTT
cdr3_aa: CATSRAIGERADTQYF

clone_size: NA
j_call: TRBJ2-7
v_call: TRBV12-5
d_call: NA
cdr3_nt: TGTGCTAGTGGTTTGGACGCCGGCCACGAGCAGTACTTC
cdr3_aa: CASGLDAGHEQYF

clone_size: NA
j_call: TRBJ2-7
v_call: TRBV15
d_call: TRBD2
cdr3_nt: TGTGCCACCAGCAGTGATAGCGGGAGTCGGTACTACGAGCAGTACTTC
cdr3_aa: CATSSDSGSRYYEQYF

clone_size: NA
j_call: TRBJ2-1
v_call: TRBV30
d_call: TRBD2
cdr3_nt: TGTGCCGGGAAGCAAGGAACTAGCGGGTTCAATGAGCAGTTCTTC
cdr3_aa: CAGKQGTSGFNEQFF

clone_size: NA
j_call: TRBJ1-3
v_call: TRBV20-1
d_call: NA
cdr3_nt: TGCAGTGCTCTCATTCGGGGAAACACCATATATTTT
cdr3_aa: CSALIRGNTIYF

clone_size: NA
j_call: TRBJ2-1
v_call: TRBV24-1
d_call: TRBD1
cdr3_nt: TGTGCCACCAGTCCTAGGACAGGCAATGAGCAGTTCTTC
cdr3_aa: CATSPRTGNEQFF